This T cell receptor beta chain derives from a study of blood T cells in healthy people across ages. There are many counts of this clonotype. The authors ran a second PCR of roughly 6 to 11 cycles using a sample-barcoded 5' primer and a J-beta primer mix. TCRdb reprocessed the 5' RACE reads via MiXCR and lists one record per CDR3 protein. The table shows approximately 800,000 distinct CDR3 sequences, with around a quarter occurring only once. CDR3 length: 12 amino acids. CDR1 and CDR2 from the germline V gene are MNHEY and SMNVEV (reference sequence). Trimming pared 2 bases from V and 8 bases from J, leaving 9 bases between. Another study also made use of these data, one on T cells of mothers and their children.

This TCR came from a boy aged 10-17 years in good health. Material: blood. The gene calls are TRBV27 and TRBJ1-2; no clear D. The CDR3 spells CASSLDGGGYTF. CDR3 coding DNA: TGTGCCAGCAGTTTAGACGGTGGGGGCTACACCTTC.